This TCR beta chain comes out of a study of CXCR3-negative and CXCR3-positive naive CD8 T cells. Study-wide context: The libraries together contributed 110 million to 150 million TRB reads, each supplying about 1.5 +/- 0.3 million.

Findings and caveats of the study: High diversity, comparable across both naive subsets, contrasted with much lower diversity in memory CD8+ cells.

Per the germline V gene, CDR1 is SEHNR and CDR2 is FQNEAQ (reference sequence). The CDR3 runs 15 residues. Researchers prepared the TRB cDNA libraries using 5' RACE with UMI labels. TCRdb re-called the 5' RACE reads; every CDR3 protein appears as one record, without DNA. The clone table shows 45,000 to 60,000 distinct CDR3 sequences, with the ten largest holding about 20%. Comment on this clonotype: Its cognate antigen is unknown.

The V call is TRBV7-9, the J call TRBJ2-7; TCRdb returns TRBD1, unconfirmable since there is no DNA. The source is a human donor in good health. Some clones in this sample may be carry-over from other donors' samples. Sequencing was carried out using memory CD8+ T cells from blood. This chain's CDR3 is CASSLDRGNVYEQYF.